The 20 T cell receptor beta chains listed next were all sequenced from one sample in a study. Each CDR3 protein gets one entry after TCRdb re-called the 5' RACE reads with MiXCR. The sample yields about 11,000 distinct CDR3 sequences, roughly 29% seen once. Tregs were sorted as CD4+CD25+CD127-/low cells. The source material was Tregs sorted from a lymph node. Every receptor here comes from a female donor with breast cancer.

This clonotype was observed at least ten times. This chain uses TRBV3-1 with TRBJ2-1; D not resolved. The CDR3 totals 11 residues. The V and J ends lost 5 bases and 7 bases respectively, with 6 bases between them. Germline loops: CDR1 LGHDT, CDR2 YNNKEL (reference sequence). The CDR3 here is CASSSRNEQFF. The CDR3 DNA sequence: TGTGCCAGCAGCTCCAGGAATGAGCAGTTCTTC.

Concerning this clonotype: A much larger clone is a single base away; this may be a read error. Because the CDR3 is missing its conserved closing phenylalanine or tryptophan, this is likely a read error. This rearrangement joins TRBV3-1 to TRBJ2-1; D remains ambiguous. V was trimmed by 0 bases and J by 7 bases, leaving 4 bases between them. CDR3 size: 12 residues. The germline CDR1 and CDR2 sequences are LGHDT and YNNKEL (reference sequence). CDR3 coding DNA: TGTGCCAGCAGCCAAGACTTTAATGAGCAGTTCCTC. Its protein product is CASSQDFNEQFL.

This clonotype was observed at least ten times. This chain uses TRBV25-1 with TRBJ2-7; D is unclear. The CDR3 extends over 14 amino acids. Between the trimmed V and J ends, which lost 2 bases and 7 bases, there was a span of 15 bases. CDR1 is MGHDK, CDR2 SYGVNS, per germline. Written as DNA, the CDR3 is TGTGCCAGCAGTGAAGGGCTGTTAGCTGAAGAGCAGTACTTC. Protein: CASSEGLLAEEQYF.

This clonotype was seen a few times. V is TRBV19 and J is TRBJ1-1; D uncertain. CDR3 size: 15 residues. V was clipped by 5 bases and J by 1 base, with 14 bases between them. Germline-derived CDR1 and CDR2 are LNHDA and SQIVND (reference sequence). In nucleotides, the CDR3 is TGTGCCAGTAGTTTATACACCGACCGGAACACTGAAGCTTTCTTT. This encodes CASSLYTDRNTEAFF.

The chain carries TRBV9 and TRBJ2-7, with 9 bases matching TRBD2. Germline V lookup: CDR1 SGDLS, CDR2 YYNGEE. Trimming cost V 0 bases and J 6 bases; bases outside gene matches: 4. The CDR3 is 14 amino acids. The CDR3 region is CASSVGGTSSEQYF. The CDR3 DNA sequence: TGTGCCAGCAGCGTAGGGGGGACTAGCAGCGAGCAGTACTTC.

This clonotype showed up many times. CDR3 nucleotide sequence: TGCGCCAGCAGCTTGGTCCCTAGCGGGAGATGGATCTCCTACGAGCAGTACTTC. Translating it yields CASSLVPSGRWISYEQYF. The V and J genes are TRBV5-1 and TRBJ2-7; TRBD2 aligns across 10 bases. Trimming at V came to 0 bases and at J to 0 bases, leaving 9 bases not matched to a gene. The CDR3 contains 18 residues. Germline CDR1 reads SGHRS; CDR2 reads YFSETQ.

This clonotype was recorded at least ten times. The rearrangement links TRBV5-1 to TRBJ2-1; D remains unclear. The CDR3 sequence is 13 residues long. V was clipped by 0 bases and J by 8 bases, with 9 bases between them. CDR1 SGHRS and CDR2 YFSETQ come from the germline V gene. The chain's CDR3 is CASSLVLDDEQFF. The CDR3 DNA is TGCGCCAGCAGCTTGGTGTTAGACGATGAGCAGTTCTTC. The full variable domain, with the rest looked up from reference TRBV5-1 and TRBJ2-1, is KAGVTQTPRYLIKTRGQQVTLSCSPISGHRSVSWYQQTPGQGLQFLFEYFSETQRNKGNFPGRFSGRQFSNSRSEMNVSTLELGDSALYLCASSLVLDDEQFFGPGTRLTVL.

This clonotype occurred many times. The chain has TRBV9 and TRBJ2-1; weak D call: TRBD1 (6 bases). The CDR3 sequence is 18 residues long. V was clipped by 7 bases and J by 0 bases, with 23 bases between them. Germline-derived CDR1 and CDR2 are SGDLS and YYNGEE. The CDR3 loop is CASGRRLAGASSYNEQFF. CDR3 bases: TGTGCCAGCGGTCGGCGGCTAGCAGGGGCTTCCTCCTACAATGAGCAGTTCTTC.

In this sample, this clonotype turned up many times. The genes are TRBV5-6 and TRBJ1-1, with no clear D. Trimming removed 5 bases at V and 1 base at J, with 12 bases between. In germline, CDR1 is SGHDT, CDR2 YYEEEE. The CDR3 covers 14 residues. As DNA, the CDR3 is TGTGCCAGCAGTTTTCGAATTGGGAACACTGAAGCTTTCTTT. Residues: CASSFRIGNTEAFF.

Judged by abundance, this clonotype is medium-sized (0.01 to 0.1%). The V and J genes are TRBV12-3 or TRBV12-4 and TRBJ1-5; TRBD1 might be the D (5 bases). V lost 0 bases and J 10 bases, leaving 13 bases between the germline ends. This CDR3 contains 14 residues. CDR3 DNA sequence: TGTGCCAGCAGTTTAGCGGGACCTTCTAGTCCCCAGCATTTT. This codes for CASSLAGPSSPQHF.

This clonotype was counted at least ten times. This chain uses TRBV29-1 with TRBJ1-1, with TRBD1 as a possible D gene (5 bases). This CDR3 is 11 amino acids long. Trimming cost V 3 bases and J 5 bases, with 7 bases left between them. CDR1 and CDR2 from the germline V gene are SQVTM and ANQGSEA. CDR3 bases: TGCAGCGTTGAGGGGGTAACTGAAGCTTTCTTT. As protein: CSVEGVTEAFF. Complete variable domain (other parts from reference TRBV29-1 and TRBJ1-1): SAVISQKPSRDICQRGTSLTIQCQVDSQVTMMFWYRQQPGQSLTLIATANQGSEATYESGFVIDKFPISRPNLTFSTLTVSNMSPEDSSIYLCSVEGVTEAFFGQGTRLTVV.

This clonotype showed up many times. J is TRBJ1-1 and V is TRBV7-2; possible D gene TRBD1, 5 bases. The V and J ends lost 4 bases and 0 bases respectively, with 18 bases between them. This CDR3 spans 17 amino acids. Germline CDR1 reads SGHTA; CDR2 reads FQGNSA. The DNA for the CDR3 is TGTGCCAGCAGCTCCCGGGGCGACAGAGCCCTGAACACTGAAGCTTTCTTT. Translating gives CASSSRGDRALNTEAFF.

The genes are TRBV5-1 and TRBJ1-2; no clear D gene. Per the germline V gene, CDR1 is SGHRS and CDR2 is YFSETQ. The CDR3 sequence is 13 residues long. V lost 1 base and J 0 bases, leaving 4 bases between the germline ends. The CDR3 loop is CASSLSPNYGYTF. CDR3 nucleotide sequence: TGCGCCAGCAGCTTGTCTCCTAACTATGGCTACACCTTC.

The chain has TRBV30 and TRBJ2-7, with D hard to call. V lost 0 bases to trimming and J lost 0 bases, with 6 bases between them. Germline CDR1 is GTSNPN and CDR2 is SVGIG (reference sequence). This CDR3 is 13 amino acids long. The CDR3, as DNA: TGTGCCTGGAGTGTAATGTACTCCTACGAGCAGTACTTC. Its translation is CAWSVMYSYEQYF.

The genes are TRBV11-3 and TRBJ2-2; possibly TRBD2 for D (7 bases). Between the trimmed V and J ends, which lost 3 bases and 1 base, there was a span of 9 bases. CDR1 SGHNT and CDR2 YENEEA come from the germline V gene. The CDR3 is 15 amino acids. The chain's CDR3 is CASSLGGRNTGELFF. DNA of the CDR3: TGTGCCAGCAGCTTGGGGGGGCGGAACACCGGGGAGCTGTTTTTT.

This clonotype was observed many times. Its ends do not fully match the called genes, so a read error is possible. This chain joins TRBV24-1 and TRBJ2-1; TRBD2 agrees at 10 bases. The germline CDR1 and CDR2 sequences are KGHDR and SFDVKD. This CDR3 is 15 amino acids long. The CDR3 nucleotides read TGTGCCACCAGTGACCTAGCGGGGGCCTACAATGGGCAGTTCTTC. Protein product: CATSDLAGAYNGQFF.

The chain joins TRBV15 to TRBJ1-2; 9 nucleotides line up with TRBD1. With 1 base clipped from V and 6 bases from J, the junction kept 9 bases outside the gene matches. The CDR3 consists of 16 residues. CDR1 is LNHNV, CDR2 YYDKDF, per germline (reference sequence). CDR3 protein: CATSRGGGQGEDGYTF. The CDR3 DNA reads as TGTGCCACCAGCAGAGGAGGGGGACAGGGAGAAGATGGCTACACCTTC.

There are many counts of this clonotype. J is TRBJ2-3 and V is TRBV7-9; TRBD2 agrees at 7 bases. Trimming cost V 3 bases and J 2 bases; bases outside gene matches: 5. The germline V gene has CDR1 SEHNR and CDR2 FQNEAQ (reference sequence). This CDR3 has 15 residues. CDR3 sequence: CASSLKRGYTDTQYF. The CDR3 nucleotides are TGTGCCAGCAGCTTGAAGCGGGGCTACACAGATACGCAGTATTTT.

Note on this clonotype: A much larger clone differs by one base, so this may be a read error. The J gene is TRBJ1-3, the V gene TRBV30; D ambiguous. The CDR3 spans 12 residues. The V end was cut by 4 bases, the J end by 9 bases, with 13 bases between. Germline V gene data show CDR1 as GTSNPN and CDR2 as SVGIG (reference sequence). CDR3 protein: CAWIESPLTIYF. CDR3 in DNA: TGTGCCTGGATCGAGTCGCCGCTCACCATATATTTT.

In its sample, this clonotype ranks as medium-sized. V usage is TRBV5-1 and J usage is TRBJ1-1, with D perhaps TRBD1 (6 bases). This CDR3 region has 16 residues. The germline CDR1 and CDR2 sequences are SGHRS and YFSETQ. V was pared by 5 bases and J by 0 bases, with 17 bases between. The CDR3 here is CASRWLHRDMNTEAFF. The CDR3 nucleotides read TGCGCCAGCAGATGGCTTCACAGGGACATGAACACTGAAGCTTTCTTT.